The 18 T cell receptor beta chains below were found in one sample sequenced in a study of blood T cell repertoires in COVID-19. The repertoire was sequenced with immunoSEQ multiplex PCR; TCRdb's copy has only in-frame clones and lacks some. The sample contains roughly 150,000 clones, 75% to 90% of which appear only once. Sequencing used peripheral blood. The receptors here all came from a man aged 60 to 69 with acute or convalescent COVID-19.

The chain recombines TRBV7-2 with TRBJ2-5; 10 positions match TRBD2. The CDR3 extends over 15 amino acids. Germline loops: CDR1 SGHTA, CDR2 FQGNSA. V dropped 4 bases and J dropped 5; count of bases not matched to a gene: 7. The CDR3: CASSSSGGAGETQYF. CDR3 bases: TGTGCCAGCAGCTCCAGCGGGGGGGCCGGGGAGACCCAGTACTTC. The whole variable domain, remainder taken from reference TRBV7-2 and TRBJ2-5, is GAGVSQSPSNKVTEKGKDVELRCDPISGHTALYWYRQSLGQGLEFLIYFQGNSAPDKSGLPSDRFSAERTGGSVSTLTIQRTQQEDSAVYLCASSSSGGAGETQYFGPGTRLLVL.

There are many counts of this clone. This chain joins TRBV3-1 (or the pseudogene TRBV3-2) and TRBJ1-3, with D unclear. The germline CDR1 and CDR2 sequences are LGHDT and YNNKEL (reference sequence). The CDR3 is 13 amino acids. The V end was cut by 4 bases, the J end by 1 base, with 5 bases between. CDR3 sequence reads: CASSPGSGNTIYF. Here the CDR3 DNA reads TGTGCCAGCAGCCCCGGGTCTGGAAACACCATATATTTT.

The rearrangement joins TRBV4-3 to TRBJ2-7, with TRBD1 identical over 9 bases. V was clipped by 0 bases and J by 4 bases; unmatched bases: 7. The CDR3 covers 16 residues. CDR1 is LGHNA and CDR2 is YSLEER in the germline V gene. The CDR3 here is CASSQDFGTGMYEQYF. CDR3 in DNA: TGCGCCAGCAGCCAAGATTTCGGGACAGGGATGTACGAGCAGTACTTC.

The rearrangement links TRBV28 to TRBJ1-5; 7 bases are a match to TRBD1. V lost 6 bases, J lost 7 bases, and 6 bases stayed unmatched. In germline, CDR1 is MDHEN, CDR2 SYDVKM. This CDR3 region has 13 residues. CDR3 DNA sequence: TGTGCCAGCAGCCAGGGGGTGGGGCAGCCCCAGCATTTT. Its protein product is CASSQGVGQPQHF.

J is TRBJ2-3 and V is TRBV5-6; 9 bases line up with TRBD2. The J segment lost 2 bases and the V segment lost 1 base, leaving 14 bases of the junction unmatched. The CDR3 loop spans 19 amino acids. Per the germline V gene, CDR1 is SGHDT and CDR2 is YYEEEE. For the CDR3, the DNA is TGTGCCAGCAGCTTGAGGCCCCGCTTTAGCGGGAGATCCACAGATACGCAGTATTTT. This translates into CASSLRPRFSGRSTDTQYF.

The gene calls are TRBV27 and TRBJ2-2, with a tentative D call TRBD2 (5 bases). The CDR3 length is 14 residues. In germline, CDR1 is MNHEY, CDR2 SMNVEV (reference sequence). V was shortened by 3 bases and J by 8 bases, with 13 bases between the two germline ends. The CDR3 loop is CASSLDSFGGELFF. CDR3 bases: TGTGCCAGCAGTTTGGACTCCTTCGGAGGGGAGCTGTTTTTT.

The V call is TRBV29-1, the J call TRBJ1-5; D not resolved. Per germline, CDR1 SQVTM and CDR2 ANQGSEA. V gave up 2 bases and J gave up 15 bases, with 17 bases separating them. CDR3 length: 12 amino acids. CDR3 bases: TGCAGCGTTGAAAGTCTAGGAGGAGGTAGGCATTTT. Amino acids: CSVESLGGGRHF.

V and J are TRBV29-1 and TRBJ2-1; a possible D gene is TRBD1 (6 bases). The CDR3 loop spans 13 amino acids. Germline V CDR1 and CDR2: SQVTM, ANQGSEA. V was pared by 8 bases and J by 7 bases, with 18 bases between. The CDR3 bases are TGCAGCACAAACACAGGGTCGGGGAATGAGCAGTTCTTC. This encodes CSTNTGSGNEQFF.

This CDR3 is CASSQGDRGYGYTF. As DNA, the CDR3 is TGTGCCAGCAGCCAAGGAGACAGGGGCTATGGCTACACCTTC. This chain joins TRBV4-2 and TRBJ1-2, with TRBD1 matching 8 bases. This CDR3 spans 14 amino acids. Germline values: CDR1 LGHNA, CDR2 YNFKEQ. V lost 1 base and J lost 4; bases outside the gene matches: 2.

V and J are TRBV19 and TRBJ2-6; 7 bases align to TRBD1. J was trimmed by 3 bases and V by 7 bases; bases with no gene match: 12. The CDR3 runs to 17 residues. Germline lookup yields CDR1 LNHDA and CDR2 SQIVND (reference sequence). The CDR3 coding sequence is TGTGCCAGTACCCCGAGATCGACAGGGAGTGGGGCCAACGTCCTGACTTTC. It codes for CASTPRSTGSGANVLTF. The variable domain in full, completed from reference TRBV19 and TRBJ2-6, reads DGGITQSPKYLFRKEGQNVTLSCEQNLNHDAMYWYRQDPGQGLRLIYYSQIVNDFQKGDIAEGYSVSREKKESFPLTVTSAQKNPTAFYLCASTPRSTGSGANVLTFGAGSRLTVL.

In this sample, this clone turned up a few times. The V gene is TRBV4-3, the J gene TRBJ1-5; TRBD1 matches 7 bases. Germline assignment: CDR1 LGHNA and CDR2 YSLEER. This CDR3 is built from 15 residues. Trimming cost V 2 bases and J 3 bases; bases outside gene matches: 4. CDR3 sequence: CASSQFTGVNQPQHF. The CDR3 DNA sequence: TGCGCCAGCAGCCAATTCACAGGGGTCAATCAGCCCCAGCATTTT.

The chain links TRBV6-5 to TRBJ1-1; tentative D call: TRBD1 (5 bases). V was trimmed by 5 bases and J by 0 bases, leaving 13 bases between them. The CDR3 spans 15 residues. Germline loops: CDR1 MNHEY, CDR2 SVGAGI. Here the CDR3 reads CASSRGTEMNTEAFF. For the CDR3, the DNA is TGTGCCAGCAGTCGCGGGACCGAGATGAACACTGAAGCTTTCTTT.

The rearrangement joins TRBV3-1 (or the pseudogene TRBV3-2) to TRBJ2-7; TRBD1 is a possible D gene (6 bases). V was trimmed by 1 base and J by 2 bases, leaving 12 bases between them. This CDR3 spans 15 amino acids. Per germline, CDR1 LGHDT and CDR2 YNNKEL (reference sequence). The CDR3 spells CASSQGFRGAYEQYF. Written as DNA, the CDR3 is TGTGCCAGCAGCCAAGGGTTCAGGGGTGCCTACGAGCAGTACTTC.

This chain links TRBV11-1 with TRBJ1-1; TRBD1 matches 9 bases. Trimming took 5 bases from V and 12 from J; bases not matched to a gene: 16. The CDR3 contains 15 residues. Germline V gene sequence: CDR1 SGHAT, CDR2 FQDESV (reference sequence). The CDR3 reads CASSPPVPGQGPPFF. DNA for the CDR3: TGTGCCAGCAGCCCCCCTGTCCCGGGACAGGGCCCACCTTTCTTT.

The chain carries TRBV6-2 or TRBV6-3 and TRBJ2-2, with 11 bases fitting TRBD2. With 2 bases clipped from V and 10 bases from J, the junction kept 9 bases outside the gene matches. CDR3 length equals 16 residues. Germline loops: CDR1 MNHEY, CDR2 SVGEGT. DNA of the CDR3: TGTGCCAGCAGTTACCGACCGACTAGCGGGGACCTGGAGCTGTTTTTT. This translates into CASSYRPTSGDLELFF.

The gene calls are TRBV7-2 and TRBJ2-7, with 9 positions matching TRBD2. Trimming took 5 bases from V and 7 from J; bases not matched to a gene: 15. The germline CDR1 and CDR2 sequences are SGHTA and FQGNSA. CDR3 length: 16 residues. The CDR3 here is CASSQSREGSVGEQYF. CDR3 DNA sequence: TGTGCCAGCAGCCAGTCGCGGGAGGGGAGTGTGGGGGAGCAGTACTTC.

V usage is TRBV6-5 and J usage is TRBJ2-7; tentative D call: TRBD1 (6 bases). This CDR3 is built from 11 residues. Germline V gene lookup returns CDR1 MNHEY and CDR2 SVGAGI. V was trimmed by 6 bases and J by 6 bases, leaving 9 bases between them. Written as DNA, the CDR3 is TGTGCCAGCAGCCAAGGGGGCGAGCAGTACTTC. This sequence encodes CASSQGGEQYF.

This sequence joins TRBV5-1 and TRBJ1-4, with 7 bases identical to TRBD1. Germline CDR1 and CDR2: SGHRS and YFSETQ. The CDR3 totals 14 residues. V shed 4 bases and J 5 bases; nucleotides not matched to a gene: 5. The CDR3 loop is CASSLQGGNEKLFF. CDR3 bases: TGCGCCAGCAGCCTGCAGGGGGGCAATGAAAAACTGTTTTTT.